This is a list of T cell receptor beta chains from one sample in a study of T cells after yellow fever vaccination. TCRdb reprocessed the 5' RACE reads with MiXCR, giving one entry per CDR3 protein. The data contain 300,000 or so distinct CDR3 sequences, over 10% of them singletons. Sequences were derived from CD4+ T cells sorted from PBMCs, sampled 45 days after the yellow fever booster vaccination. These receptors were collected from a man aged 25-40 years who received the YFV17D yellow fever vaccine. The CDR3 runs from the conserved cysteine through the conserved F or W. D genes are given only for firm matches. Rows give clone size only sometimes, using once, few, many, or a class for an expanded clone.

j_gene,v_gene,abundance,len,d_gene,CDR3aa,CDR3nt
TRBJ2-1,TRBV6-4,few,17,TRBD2,CASSSPQLAGVSNEQFF,TGTGCCAGCAGCTCCCCCCAACTAGCGGGAGTGAGTAATGAGCAGTTCTTC
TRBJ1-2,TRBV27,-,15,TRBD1,CASSLDRAITYGYTF,TGTGCCAGCAGTCTCGACAGGGCGATTACTTATGGATACACCTTC
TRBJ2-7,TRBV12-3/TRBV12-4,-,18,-,CASSPNRRFSSSSYEQYF,TGTGCCAGCAGTCCCAACAGGAGATTTTCCTCGAGCTCCTACGAGCAGTACTTC
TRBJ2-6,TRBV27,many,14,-,CASRSNSGANVLTF,TGTGCCAGCAGGTCTAACTCTGGGGCCAACGTCCTGACTTTC
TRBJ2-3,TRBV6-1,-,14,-,CASSPRWGTDTQYF,TGTGCCAGCAGTCCACGGTGGGGCACAGATACGCAGTATTTT
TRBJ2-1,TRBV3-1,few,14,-,CASSQEGGSNEQFF,TGTGCCAGCAGCCAAGAGGGTGGGAGTAATGAGCAGTTCTTC
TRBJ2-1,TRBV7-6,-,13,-,CASSRTTNNEQFF,TGTGCCAGCAGCCGCACGACAAACAATGAGCAGTTCTTC
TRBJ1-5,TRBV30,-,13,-,CAWSVRGHQPQHF,TGTGCCTGGAGTGTAAGAGGCCATCAGCCCCAGCATTTT
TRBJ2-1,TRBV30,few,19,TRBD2,CAWSVRASGPPSSYNEQFF,TGTGCCTGGAGTGTAAGGGCTAGCGGGCCCCCCAGCTCCTACAATGAGCAGTTCTTC
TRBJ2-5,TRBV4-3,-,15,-,CASSQGVGVQETQYF,TGCGCCAGCAGCCAAGGGGTGGGTGTACAAGAGACCCAGTACTTC
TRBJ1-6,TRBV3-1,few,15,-,CASSPESAGSSPLHF,TGTGCCAGCAGCCCTGAGTCCGCGGGCAGTTCACCCCTCCACTTT
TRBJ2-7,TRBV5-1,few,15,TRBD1,CASTVQGAGNYEQYF,TGCGCCAGCACCGTTCAGGGGGCGGGAAACTACGAGCAGTACTTC
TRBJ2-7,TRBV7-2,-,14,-,CASSSGLTGNEQYF,TGTGCCAGCAGCTCTGGGTTGACAGGCAACGAGCAGTACTTC
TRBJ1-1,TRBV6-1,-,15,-,CASSEGSPFQTEAFF,TGTGCCAGCAGTGAAGGGAGCCCATTCCAGACTGAAGCTTTCTTT
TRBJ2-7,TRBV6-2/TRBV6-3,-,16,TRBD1,CASRSIGTGPFYEQYF,TGTGCCAGCAGATCAATTGGGACAGGGCCATTCTACGAGCAGTACTTC
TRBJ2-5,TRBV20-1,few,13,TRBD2,CSAQRAGPETQYF,TGCAGTGCTCAACGAGCGGGACCAGAGACCCAGTACTTC
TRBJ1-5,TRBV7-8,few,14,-,CASSEGGSNQPQHF,TGTGCCAGCTCCGAGGGTGGGAGCAATCAGCCCCAGCATTTT
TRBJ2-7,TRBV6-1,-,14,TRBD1,CASNAGTGPYEQYF,TGTGCCAGTAACGCCGGGACAGGGCCCTACGAGCAGTACTTC
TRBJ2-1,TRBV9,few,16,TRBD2,CASSARSGLSYNEQFF,TGTGCCAGCAGCGCCCGTAGCGGGCTCTCCTACAATGAGCAGTTCTTC
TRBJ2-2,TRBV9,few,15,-,CASSSGPQAVGELFF,TGTGCCAGCAGCTCGGGACCGCAAGCAGTCGGGGAGCTGTTTTTT
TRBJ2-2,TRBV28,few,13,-,CVAATTNTGELFF,TGTGTGGCGGCAACCACGAACACCGGGGAGCTGTTTTTT
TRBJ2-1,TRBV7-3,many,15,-,CASSSTGQSYNEQFF,TGTGCCAGCAGCTCTACAGGGCAATCCTACAATGAGCAGTTCTTC
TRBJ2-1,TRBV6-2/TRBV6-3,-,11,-,CASSYSAEQFF,TGTGCCAGCAGTTACTCGGCTGAGCAGTTCTTC
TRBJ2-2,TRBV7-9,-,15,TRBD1,CASTWDRPNTGELFF,TGTGCCAGCACCTGGGACAGGCCGAACACCGGGGAGCTGTTTTTT
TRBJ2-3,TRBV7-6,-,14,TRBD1,CASSWRQGRDTQYF,TGTGCCAGCAGTTGGAGACAGGGTCGGGATACGCAGTATTTT
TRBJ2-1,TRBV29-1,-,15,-,CSVAGRAGQTNEQFF,TGCAGCGTCGCCGGAAGAGCGGGACAAACAAATGAGCAGTTCTTC
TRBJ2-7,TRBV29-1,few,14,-,CSATGPMISYEQYF,TGCAGCGCGACAGGCCCCATGATATCCTACGAGCAGTACTTC
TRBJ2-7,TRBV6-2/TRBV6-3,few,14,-,CASKDRLISYEQYF,TGTGCCAGCAAAGACAGATTAATCTCCTACGAGCAGTACTTC
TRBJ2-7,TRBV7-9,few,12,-,CASTWGTHEQYF,TGTGCCAGCACCTGGGGGACCCACGAGCAGTACTTC
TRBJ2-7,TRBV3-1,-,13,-,CASRIRGSYEQYF,TGTGCCAGCAGAATAAGGGGCTCCTACGAGCAGTACTTC
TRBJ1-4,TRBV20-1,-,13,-,CSAGDPMLGLLFF,TGCAGTGCTGGGGACCCTATGCTGGGGTTACTGTTTTTT
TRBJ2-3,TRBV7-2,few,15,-,CASSLRDLGGGTQYF,TGTGCCAGCAGCTTGAGGGATCTCGGGGGTGGTACGCAGTATTTT
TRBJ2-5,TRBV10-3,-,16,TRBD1,CAIRPGQGAGMETQYF,TGTGCCATCAGGCCGGGACAGGGGGCCGGGATGGAGACCCAGTACTTC
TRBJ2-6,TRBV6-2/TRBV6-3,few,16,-,CASNPTWSSGANVLTF,TGTGCCAGCAACCCGACGTGGAGCTCTGGGGCCAACGTCCTGACTTTC
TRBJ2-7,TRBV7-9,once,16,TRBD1,CASSPHGTGRVYEQYF,TGTGCCAGCAGCCCCCACGGGACAGGGAGGGTCTACGAGCAGTACTTC
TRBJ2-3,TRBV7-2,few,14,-,CASSLENPRDTQYF,TGTGCCAGCAGCTTAGAGAACCCAAGGGATACGCAGTATTTT
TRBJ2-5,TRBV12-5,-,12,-,CASGLVGKTQYF,TGTGCTAGTGGTTTGGTGGGGAAGACCCAGTACTTC
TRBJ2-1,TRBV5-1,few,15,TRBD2,CASSYRLAGEGEQFF,TGCGCCAGCAGCTACAGACTAGCGGGAGAAGGTGAGCAGTTCTTC
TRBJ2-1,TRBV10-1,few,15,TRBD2,CASSREVAGMNEQFF,TGCGCCAGCAGCCGTGAAGTAGCGGGAATGAATGAGCAGTTCTTC
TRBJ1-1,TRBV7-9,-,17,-,CASSNILTGTMNTEAFF,TGTGCCAGCAGCAATATCCTTACGGGGACCATGAACACTGAAGCTTTCTTT
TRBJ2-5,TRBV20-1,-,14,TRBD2,CSATTSGIQETQYF,TGCAGTGCTACGACTAGCGGTATACAAGAGACCCAGTACTTC
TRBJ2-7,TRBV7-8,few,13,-,CASSLAVLYEQYF,TGTGCCAGCAGCTTAGCAGTTCTGTACGAGCAGTACTTC
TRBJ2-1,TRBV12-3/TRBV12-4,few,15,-,CASSPGQLSYNEQFF,TGTGCCAGCTCCCCCGGACAGCTTTCCTACAATGAGCAGTTCTTC
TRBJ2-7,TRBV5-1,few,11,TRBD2,CASTGGREQYF,TGCGCCAGCACGGGGGGGCGCGAGCAGTACTTC
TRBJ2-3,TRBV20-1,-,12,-,CSARDQWDTQYF,TGCAGTGCTAGAGATCAGTGGGATACGCAGTATTTT
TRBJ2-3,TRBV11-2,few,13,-,CASSFSGSDTQYF,TGTGCCAGCAGCTTTTCAGGTTCGGATACGCAGTATTTT
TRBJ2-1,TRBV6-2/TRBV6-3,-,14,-,CASSYRRPGSLEFF,TGTGCCAGCAGTTACAGGAGGCCAGGAAGTCTGGAGTTCTTC
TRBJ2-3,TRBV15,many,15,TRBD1,CATSRAVQGADTQYF,TGTGCCACCAGCAGAGCAGTCCAGGGGGCAGATACGCAGTATTTT
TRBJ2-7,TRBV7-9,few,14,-,CASSLISGPYEQYF,TGTGCCAGCAGCTTAATTAGCGGTCCCTACGAGCAGTACTTC
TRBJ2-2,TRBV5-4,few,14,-,CASSWEGDTGELFF,TGTGCCAGCAGCTGGGAGGGGGACACCGGGGAGCTGTTTTTT
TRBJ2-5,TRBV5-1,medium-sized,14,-,CASSLLRDSGDQYF,TGCGCCAGCAGCTTATTACGGGACTCCGGGGACCAGTACTTC
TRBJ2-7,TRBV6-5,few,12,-,CASQGRSGEQYF,TGTGCCAGCCAGGGGAGGTCTGGCGAGCAGTACTTC
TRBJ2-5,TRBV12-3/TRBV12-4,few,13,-,CASSLQGEATQYF,TGTGCCAGCAGTTTACAGGGGGAGGCGACCCAGTACTTC